Presented here are 20 T cell receptor beta chains from one specimen sequenced in a study of blood T cells in healthy people across ages. Primers used in a second PCR of roughly 7 to 12 cycles were a sample-barcoded 5' primer and a J-beta primer mix. TCRdb used MiXCR to reprocess the 5' RACE reads, holding one entry per CDR3 protein. Seen here are approximately 900,000 distinct CDR3 sequences, about 28% observed once, and the top ten hold about 10%. These data were also filed under a second study, of T cells of mothers and their children.

The sequencing sample was made of blood. Receptor source: a woman in her 40s in good health.

Only a few counts were recorded for this clonotype. This rearrangement joins TRBV28 to TRBJ1-6; 12 bases align to TRBD1. CDR1 and CDR2 from the germline V gene are MDHEN and SYDVKM. V shed 6 bases and J 7 bases; nucleotides not matched to a gene: 10. This CDR3 is 17 amino acids long. CDR3 protein: CASSWDRGRGINSPLHF. In DNA form, the CDR3 reads TGTGCCAGCAGCTGGGACAGGGGGCGCGGGATAAATTCACCCCTCCACTTT.

This sequence joins TRBV5-1 and TRBJ1-1; 9 bases line up with TRBD1. Germline V CDR1 and CDR2: SGHRS, YFSETQ. V was clipped by 1 base and J by 4 bases; unmatched bases: 2. The CDR3 is 14 amino acids. CDR3: CASSLTGGITEAFF. For the CDR3, the DNA is TGCGCCAGCAGCTTGACAGGGGGCATCACTGAAGCTTTCTTT. Full variable domain (missing parts from reference TRBV5-1 and TRBJ1-1): KAGVTQTPRYLIKTRGQQVTLSCSPISGHRSVSWYQQTPGQGLQFLFEYFSETQRNKGNFPGRFSGRQFSNSRSEMNVSTLELGDSALYLCASSLTGGITEAFFGQGTRLTVV.

This clonotype was seen many times. This chain joins TRBV7-6 and TRBJ2-3; 7 bases fit TRBD1. V was clipped by 5 bases and J by 6 bases; unmatched bases: 8. Germline V gene sequence: CDR1 SGHVS, CDR2 FNYEAQ. The CDR3 loop spans 14 amino acids. This CDR3 reads CASSTGQVSDTQYF. The CDR3 bases are TGTGCCAGCAGCACCGGACAGGTTTCGGATACGCAGTATTTT.

This CDR3 is CASSQDGRGGYYEQYF. The CDR3 nucleotides are TGTGCCAGCAGCCAAGATGGGCGGGGGGGCTACTACGAGCAGTACTTC. J is TRBJ2-7 and V is TRBV3-1; 9 nucleotides agree with TRBD2. Germline CDR1 is LGHDT and CDR2 is YNNKEL (reference sequence). The CDR3 totals 16 residues. V shed 0 bases, J shed 3 bases, and the junction held 6 bases outside the gene matches.

This chain uses TRBV3-1 with TRBJ2-5; D not resolved. The V gene's germline CDR1 is LGHDT and CDR2 YNNKEL (reference sequence). This CDR3 comprises 12 residues. Trimming removed 1 base at V and 5 bases at J, with 5 bases between. CDR3 coding DNA: TGTGCCAGCAGCCAAGGGAAGGAGACCCAGTACTTC. Translation gives CASSQGKETQYF.

This clonotype was counted between two and nine times. An end of the junction does not agree with germline; a read error may underlie this. The chain combines TRBV20-1 with TRBJ1-2, with no clear D. This CDR3 is built from 12 residues. The V gene's germline CDR1 is DFQATT and CDR2 SNEGSKA (reference sequence). In DNA form, the CDR3 reads TGCAGTGCTACTCTAGCTAACTATGACTACACCTTC. Encoded protein: CSATLANYDYTF.

This clonotype showed up just a few times. This chain links TRBV5-1 with TRBJ2-4, with 8 bases aligning to TRBD1. The better agreement between TRBJ2-7 and the DNA end casts doubt on the J call. Germline assignment: CDR1 SGHRS and CDR2 YFSETQ. The CDR3 is 16 amino acids. Here the CDR3 DNA reads TGCGCCAGCAGTCCTAGGGCCGGGACAGGTGAATACGAGCAGTACTTC. Translating it yields CASSPRAGTGEYEQYF.

This clonotype turned up a few times. A read error may account for a junction end that differs from germline. This rearrangement joins TRBV28 to TRBJ2-7, with D maybe TRBD2 (5 bases). Germline-derived CDR1 and CDR2 are MDHEN and SYDVKM. This CDR3 is built from 17 residues. The CDR3 sequence is CAGSLASRPRSSYEQYF. In DNA form, the CDR3 reads TGTGCCGGCAGTCTAGCCTCTAGGCCGCGAAGCTCCTACGAGCAGTACTTC. Full variable domain (outside the CDR3, taken from reference TRBV28 and TRBJ2-7): DVKVTQSSRYLVKRTGEKVFLECVQDMDHENMFWYRQDPGLGLRLIYFSYDVKMKEKGDIPEGYSVSREKKERFSLILESASTNQTSMYLCAGSLASRPRSSYEQYFGPGTRLTVT.

The gene calls are TRBV7-2 and TRBJ1-2; 8 bases agree with TRBD1. This CDR3 contains 17 residues. Trimming took 5 bases from V and 8 from J; bases not matched to a gene: 19. The germline V gene encodes CDR1 SGHTA and CDR2 FQGNSA. CDR3 nucleotide sequence: TGTGCCAGCAGCCTGATTTCGACAGGGGCTAGGAATGAGGGCTACACCTTC. Protein product: CASSLISTGARNEGYTF.

This clonotype has a handful of counts. This sequence joins TRBV3-1 and TRBJ2-6; 7 bases are a match to TRBD2. This CDR3 is built from 17 residues. From germline, CDR1 is LGHDT and CDR2 YNNKEL (reference sequence). V shed 1 base, J shed 1 base, and the junction held 4 bases outside the gene matches. CDR3 nucleotides: TGTGCCAGCAGCCAAGTTGGGGGGGGGTCTGGGGCCAACGTCCTGACTTTC. It specifies CASSQVGGGSGANVLTF.

This clonotype was counted between two and nine times. The genes are TRBV29-1 and TRBJ2-7; 12 nucleotides agree with TRBD1. Losses at the gene ends were 8 bases for V and 6 bases for J; bases not matched to a gene: 11. The germline CDR1 and CDR2 sequences are SQVTM and ANQGSEA. This CDR3 contains 14 residues. This CDR3 reads CSFLNRDRGPEQYF. Written as DNA, the CDR3 is TGCAGCTTCCTGAACAGGGACAGGGGGCCCGAGCAGTACTTC.

This clonotype was seen a handful of times. The gene calls are TRBV5-1 and TRBJ2-5; D possibly corresponds to TRBD2 (7 bases). The CDR3 consists of 12 residues. In germline, CDR1 is SGHRS, CDR2 YFSETQ. CDR3 nucleotides: TGCCGGGGGGCCGGGGGGCAAGAGACCCAGTACTTC. Its translation is CRGAGGQETQYF.

The genes are TRBV7-9 and TRBJ1-5; D is unclear. Germline CDR1 reads SEHNR; CDR2 reads FQNEAQ (reference sequence). V lost 4 bases and J lost 0, with 13 bases in between. The CDR3 is 16 amino acids. This CDR3 is CASSSMRGNSNQPQHF. CDR3 coding DNA: TGTGCCAGCAGCTCAATGCGAGGAAATAGCAATCAGCCCCAGCATTTT.

In its sample, this clonotype was seen many times. Here the CDR3 reads CATSDLQGGTDTQYF. In nucleotides, the CDR3 is TGTGCCACCAGTGATTTACAGGGGGGTACAGATACGCAGTATTTT. The chain has TRBV24-1 and TRBJ2-3; 8 bases map to TRBD1. CDR3 length: 15 amino acids. The V gene's germline CDR1 is KGHDR and CDR2 SFDVKD. V was clipped by 1 base and J by 3 bases; unmatched bases: 2.

The chain employs TRBV12-3 or TRBV12-4 and TRBJ2-3; D possibly corresponds to TRBD1 (6 bases). Trimming cost V 5 bases and J 5 bases, with 11 bases left between them. The CDR3 loop spans 13 amino acids. CDR3 in DNA: TGTGCCAGCAGTGACAGGACTGAAGATACGCAGTATTTT. Encoded protein: CASSDRTEDTQYF.

The chain links TRBV12-3 or TRBV12-4 to TRBJ2-7, with TRBD1 identical over 8 bases. This CDR3 comprises 12 residues. V gave up 5 bases and J gave up 8 bases; unmatched junction bases: 5. The CDR3 sequence: CASSPGQGKQYF. CDR3 DNA sequence: TGTGCCAGCAGTCCTGGACAGGGAAAGCAGTACTTC.

Remarks on this clonotype: An end of the junction does not agree with germline; a read error may underlie this. The chain uses TRBV5-1 and TRBJ1-2; D may be TRBD1 (5 bases). The CDR3 spans 15 residues. Germline values: CDR1 SGHRS, CDR2 YFSETQ. In DNA form, the CDR3 reads TGCGCCAACAGCTTGGCCGTGGGGACGGCCTATGGCTACACCTTC. This translates into CANSLAVGTAYGYTF.

As to this clonotype: As the CDR3 is not closed by the conserved phenylalanine or tryptophan, this likely results from a read error. This chain's CDR3 is CASAMTGLPETQYC. The CDR3 region has the DNA TGCGCTAGTGCTATGACCGGGTTACCGGAGACCCAGTACTGC. The V call is TRBV12-5, the J call TRBJ2-5; D not resolved. Germline V gene sequence: CDR1 LGHNT, CDR2 FRNRAP. CDR3 length: 14 residues.

The chain combines TRBV20-1 with TRBJ2-7; the match to TRBD2 covers 10 bases. Germline-derived CDR1 and CDR2 are DFQATT and SNEGSKA (reference sequence). The CDR3 is 16 amino acids. The V and J ends lost 2 bases and 6 bases, in that order; junction bases with no gene match: 13. For the CDR3, the DNA is TGCAGTGCTAGATCACCGTGGGCTAGCGGGAGCGTCGAGCAGTACTTC. Translation: CSARSPWASGSVEQYF.

This chain joins TRBV7-9 and TRBJ2-5; perhaps D is TRBD1 or TRBD2 (5 bases each). This CDR3 contains 14 residues. Trimming cost V 7 bases and J 0 bases, with 12 bases left between them. Germline V gene data show CDR1 as SEHNR and CDR2 as FQNEAQ (reference sequence). The CDR3 region is CASNSPGHQETQYF. The CDR3 bases are TGTGCCAGCAACTCACCGGGACACCAAGAGACCCAGTACTTC.